The clone carrying this TCR beta chain was detected only a few times. Its antigen is still unknown. Alongside a J-beta primer mix, a sample-barcoded 5' primer served in a second PCR lasting roughly 7 to 11 cycles. TCRdb independently ran MiXCR on the 5' RACE reads; one entry per CDR3 protein. Among roughly 900,000 distinct CDR3 sequences listed, roughly 50% were seen once. The data belong to a study of blood T cells in healthy people across ages. CDR1 SGHTA and CDR2 FQGNSA come from the germline V gene. V was pared by 5 bases and J by 7 bases, with 8 bases of the junction left unmatched. CDR3 length: 15 residues. Findings of the study overall: Significant beta diversity loss was already apparent by age approximately 36, declining roughly linearly.

This clonotype was sampled from a man aged 30 to 39 in good health. The chain joins TRBV7-2 to TRBJ1-2, with TRBD1 identical over 12 bases. The sample taken for sequencing was blood. The CDR3 is CASSKGGQGAGGYTF. In DNA, the CDR3 is TGTGCCAGCAGCAAAGGGGGACAGGGGGCGGGTGGCTACACCTTC.